This T cell receptor (beta chain) was sequenced in a study of T cell changes during pregnancy in multiple sclerosis. Data came from immunoSEQ multiplex PCR; TCRdb stores just in-frame clones and leaves some out. This sample has about 33,000 clones, with roughly nine tenths found just once. Here the sequenced sample was CD4+ T cells from peripheral blood mononuclear cells, taken in the third trimester of pregnancy. This TCR came from a female donor in good health, enrolled as a control in a pregnancy study.

CDR3 sequence (DNA): TGTGCCAGCAGCTTGGCCCTGGGGGCACCGGGGAATTCACCCCTCCACTTT. Translated: CASSLALGAPGNSPLHF. The chain couples TRBV5-6 to TRBJ1-6; a possible D gene is TRBD1 (6 bases). Trimming took off 0 bases at V and 7 bases at J, with 17 bases between the two ends. CDR1 and CDR2 (germline): SGHDT, YYEEEE. This CDR3 is 17 amino acids long.